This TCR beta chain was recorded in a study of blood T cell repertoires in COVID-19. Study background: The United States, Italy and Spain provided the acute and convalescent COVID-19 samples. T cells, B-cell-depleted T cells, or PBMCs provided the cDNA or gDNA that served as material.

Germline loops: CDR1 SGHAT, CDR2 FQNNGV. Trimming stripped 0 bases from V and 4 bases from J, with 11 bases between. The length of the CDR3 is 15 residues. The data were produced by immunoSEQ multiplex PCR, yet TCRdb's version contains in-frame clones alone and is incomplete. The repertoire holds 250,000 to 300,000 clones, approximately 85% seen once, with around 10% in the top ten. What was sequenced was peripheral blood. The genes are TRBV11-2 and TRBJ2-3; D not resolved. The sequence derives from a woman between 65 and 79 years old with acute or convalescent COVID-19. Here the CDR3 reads CASSLDLATADTQYF. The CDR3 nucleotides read TGTGCCAGCAGCTTAGATCTCGCAACTGCAGATACGCAGTATTTT.